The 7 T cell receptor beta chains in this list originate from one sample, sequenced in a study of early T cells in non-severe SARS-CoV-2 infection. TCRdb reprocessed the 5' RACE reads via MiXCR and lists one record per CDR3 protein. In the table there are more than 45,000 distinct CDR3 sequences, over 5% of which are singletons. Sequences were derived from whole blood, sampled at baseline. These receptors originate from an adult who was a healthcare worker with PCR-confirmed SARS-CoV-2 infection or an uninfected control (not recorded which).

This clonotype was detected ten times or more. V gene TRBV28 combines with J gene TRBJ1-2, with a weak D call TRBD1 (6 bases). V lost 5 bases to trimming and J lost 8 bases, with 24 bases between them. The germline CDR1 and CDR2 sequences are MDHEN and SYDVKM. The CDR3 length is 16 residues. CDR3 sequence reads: CASSLYPFQGQGGYTF. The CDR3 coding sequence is TGTGCCAGCAGTCTTTATCCTTTCCAGGGACAAGGGGGCTACACCTTC.

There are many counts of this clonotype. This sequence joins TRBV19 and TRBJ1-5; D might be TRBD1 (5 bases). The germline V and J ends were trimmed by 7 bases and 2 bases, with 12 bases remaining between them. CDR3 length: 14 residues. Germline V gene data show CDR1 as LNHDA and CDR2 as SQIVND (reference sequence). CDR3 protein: CASTAVGGNQPQHF. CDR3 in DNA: TGTGCCAGTACTGCCGTGGGGGGCAATCAGCCCCAGCATTTT. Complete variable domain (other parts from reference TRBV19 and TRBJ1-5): DGGITQSPKYLFRKEGQNVTLSCEQNLNHDAMYWYRQDPGQGLRLIYYSQIVNDFQKGDIAEGYSVSREKKESFPLTVTSAQKNPTAFYLCASTAVGGNQPQHFGDGTRLSIL.

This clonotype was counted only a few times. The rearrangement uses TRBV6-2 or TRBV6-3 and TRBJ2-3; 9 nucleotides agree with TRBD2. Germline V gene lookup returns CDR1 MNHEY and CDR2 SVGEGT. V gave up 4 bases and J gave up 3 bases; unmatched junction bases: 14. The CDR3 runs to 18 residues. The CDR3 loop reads CASSSPPLVAGGTDTQYF. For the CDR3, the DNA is TGTGCCAGCAGTTCCCCCCCTCTAGTGGCGGGAGGGACAGATACGCAGTATTTT.

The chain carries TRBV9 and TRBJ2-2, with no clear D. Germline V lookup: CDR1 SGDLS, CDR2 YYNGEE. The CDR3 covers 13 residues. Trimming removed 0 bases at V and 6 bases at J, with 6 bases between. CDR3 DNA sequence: TGTGCCAGCAGCGTAGATTTAGCCGGGGAGCTGTTTTTT. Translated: CASSVDLAGELFF.

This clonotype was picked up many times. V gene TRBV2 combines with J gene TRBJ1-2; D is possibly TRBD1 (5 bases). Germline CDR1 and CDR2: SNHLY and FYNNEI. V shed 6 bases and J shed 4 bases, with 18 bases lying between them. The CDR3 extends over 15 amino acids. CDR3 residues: CASSLTKTAVYGYTF. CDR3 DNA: TGTGCCAGCAGCCTTACAAAGACAGCGGTCTATGGCTACACCTTC.

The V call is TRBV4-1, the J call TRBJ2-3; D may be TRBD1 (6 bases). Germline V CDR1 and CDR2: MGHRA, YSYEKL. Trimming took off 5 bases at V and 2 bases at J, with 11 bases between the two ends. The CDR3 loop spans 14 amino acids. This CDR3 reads CASSYRDNTDTQYF. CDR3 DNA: TGCGCCAGCAGCTACCGGGACAACACAGATACGCAGTATTTT.

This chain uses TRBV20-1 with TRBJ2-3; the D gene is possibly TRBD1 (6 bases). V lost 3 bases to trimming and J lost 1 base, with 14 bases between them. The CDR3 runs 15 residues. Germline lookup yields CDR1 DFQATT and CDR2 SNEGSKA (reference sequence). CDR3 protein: CSASRDQGRTDTQYF. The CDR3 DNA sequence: TGCAGTGCTAGCCGGGACCAGGGGCGCACAGATACGCAGTATTTT.